Below, one TCR beta chain is given with its context. Just one base apart from a much larger clone, this may be a read error. The CDR3 has 13 amino acids. CDR1 SGHDN and CDR2 FVKESK come from the germline V gene. The data derive from a study of glioma-infiltrating T cells. Using RNA template, CDR3s of TCR alpha and beta were amplified with iRepertoire arm-PCR. For one-step reverse transcription and amplification, roughly 85-450 ng of tissue mRNA or PBMC total RNA was used. TCRdb re-called the multiplex PCR reads with MiXCR, one entry per CDR3 protein. The data hold roughly 200,000 distinct CDR3 sequences, with around 45% observed a single time.

This clonotype was sampled from a human donor with low-grade glioma or glioblastoma, undergoing nonglioma brain surgery, or in good health (not recorded which). The V and J genes are TRBV14 and TRBJ2-7; D is uncertain. The sample was glioma tissue, nonneoplastic brain tissue, or PBMCs (not recorded which). CDR3 sequence: CARSLPLKSEQYF. The CDR3 bases are TGTGCCAGAAGCCTCCCCCTAAAGTCCGAGCAGTACTTC.